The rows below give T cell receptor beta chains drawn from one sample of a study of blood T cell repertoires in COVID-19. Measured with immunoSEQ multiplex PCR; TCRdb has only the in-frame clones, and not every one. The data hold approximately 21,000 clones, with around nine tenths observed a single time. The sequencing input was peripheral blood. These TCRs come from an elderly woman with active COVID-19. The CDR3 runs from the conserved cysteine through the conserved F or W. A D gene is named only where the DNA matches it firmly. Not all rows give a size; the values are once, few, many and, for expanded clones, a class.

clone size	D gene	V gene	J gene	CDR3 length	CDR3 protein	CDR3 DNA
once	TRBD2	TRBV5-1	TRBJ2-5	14	CASSPTRGEETQYF	TGCGCCAGCAGCCCAACCCGGGGGGAAGAGACCCAGTACTTC
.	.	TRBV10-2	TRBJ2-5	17	CASSEGGSAGMGETQYF	TGCGCCAGCAGTGAGGGAGGTAGCGCTGGGATGGGAGAGACCCAGTACTTC
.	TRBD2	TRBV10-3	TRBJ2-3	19	CAIKDSGGARLSGTDTQYF	TGTGCCATCAAAGATAGCGGGGGGGCTCGTTTGAGCGGCACAGATACGCAGTATTTT
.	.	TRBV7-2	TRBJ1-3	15	CASGAAVTSGNTIYF	TGTGCCAGCGGCGCGGCAGTAACCTCCGGAAACACCATATATTTT
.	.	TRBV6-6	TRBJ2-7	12	CASSYAGGEQYF	TGTGCCAGCAGTTACGCGGGTGGCGAGCAGTACTTC
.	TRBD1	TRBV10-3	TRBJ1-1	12	CAIGQGVSEAFF	TGTGCCATAGGACAGGGGGTTTCTGAAGCTTTCTTT
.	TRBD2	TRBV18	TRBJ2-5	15	CASSPPFRGGETQYF	TGTGCCAGCTCACCACCGTTTAGGGGAGGGGAGACCCAGTACTTC
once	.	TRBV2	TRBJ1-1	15	CASSDREGLNTEAFF	TGTGCCAGCAGTGACAGGGAAGGGCTGAACACTGAAGCTTTCTTT
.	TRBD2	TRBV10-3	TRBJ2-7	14	CAIRKSGGPYEQYF	TGTGCCATCAGGAAGAGCGGGGGGCCCTACGAGCAGTACTTC
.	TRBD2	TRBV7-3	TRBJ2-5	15	CASSPGTSPGETQYF	TGTGCCAGCAGCCCCGGGACTAGTCCAGGAGAGACCCAGTACTTC
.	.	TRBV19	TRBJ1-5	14	CASSITAGNQPQHF	TGTGCCAGTAGTATTACAGCCGGCAATCAGCCCCAGCATTTT
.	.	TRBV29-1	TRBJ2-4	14	CSPTTFWAKNIQYF	TGCAGCCCAACGACATTTTGGGCCAAAAACATTCAGTACTTC
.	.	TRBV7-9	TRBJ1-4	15	CASSLGPATNEKLFF	TGTGCCAGCAGCTTAGGGCCCGCAACTAATGAAAAACTGTTTTTT
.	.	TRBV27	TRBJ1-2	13	CASSLRGGGGYTF	TGTGCCAGCAGTCTCCGGGGGGGAGGAGGCTACACCTTC
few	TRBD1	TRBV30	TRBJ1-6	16	CAWRWGGQGDNSPLHF	TGTGCCTGGAGATGGGGGGGACAGGGAGATAATTCACCCCTCCACTTT
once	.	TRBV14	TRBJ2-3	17	CASSQDYWRGPPGGQYF	TGTGCCAGCAGCCAAGATTATTGGCGGGGGCCCCCCGGCGGGCAGTATTTT
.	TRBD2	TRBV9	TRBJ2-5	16	CASSVGNSGGQETQYF	TGTGCCAGCAGCGTAGGAAATAGCGGGGGACAAGAGACCCAGTACTTC
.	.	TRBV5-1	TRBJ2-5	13	CASSLTNQETQYF	TGCGCCAGCAGCTTGACTAACCAAGAGACCCAGTACTTC
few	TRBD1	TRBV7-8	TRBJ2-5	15	CASSPMGQGGETQYF	TGTGCCAGCAGCCCGATGGGACAGGGGGGAGAGACCCAGTACTTC
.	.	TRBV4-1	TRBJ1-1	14	CASADPARDTEAFF	TGCGCCAGCGCCGATCCGGCCAGGGACACTGAAGCTTTCTTT
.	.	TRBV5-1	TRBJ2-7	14	CASSRDMSSYEQYF	TGCGCCAGCAGCCGGGACATGAGCTCCTACGAGCAGTACTTC
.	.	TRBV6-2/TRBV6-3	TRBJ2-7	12	CASSYVGREQYF	TGTGCCAGCAGTTACGTGGGGAGAGAGCAGTACTTC
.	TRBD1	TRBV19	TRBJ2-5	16	CASSTGTGGNGETQYF	TGTGCCAGTAGTACAGGGACAGGGGGCAATGGGGAGACCCAGTACTTC
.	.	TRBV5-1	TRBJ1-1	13	CASSLGGNTEAFF	TGCGCCAGCAGCTTGGGCGGGAACACTGAAGCTTTCTTT
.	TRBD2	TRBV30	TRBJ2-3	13	CAWEAGGTDTQYF	TGTGCCTGGGAAGCGGGGGGCACAGATACGCAGTATTTT
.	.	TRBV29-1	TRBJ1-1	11	CSVPSGTEAFF	TGCAGCGTCCCCTCCGGGACTGAAGCTTTCTTT
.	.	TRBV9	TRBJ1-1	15	CASTPREGQGTEAFF	TGTGCCAGCACCCCGAGGGAGGGTCAAGGCACTGAAGCTTTCTTT
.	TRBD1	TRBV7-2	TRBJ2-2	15	CASRFGTGGTGELFF	TGTGCCAGCAGGTTCGGGACAGGGGGCACCGGGGAGCTGTTTTTT
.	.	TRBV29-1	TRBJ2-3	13	CSVVGGLTDTQYF	TGCAGCGTCGTCGGGGGACTCACAGATACGCAGTATTTT
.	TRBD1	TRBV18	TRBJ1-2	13	CASSPYDRGSYTF	TGTGCCAGCTCACCTTACGACAGGGGGAGCTACACCTTC
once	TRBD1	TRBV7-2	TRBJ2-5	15	CASSSPGGREETQYF	TGTGCCAGCAGCTCTCCAGGGGGCAGAGAAGAGACCCAGTACTTC
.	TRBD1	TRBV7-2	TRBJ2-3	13	CASSSGQGDTQYF	TGTGCCAGCAGCTCCGGACAGGGTGATACGCAGTATTTT
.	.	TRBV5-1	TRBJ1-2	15	CASSLLGLLNYGYTF	TGCGCCAGCAGCTTGTTGGGGCTTCTTAACTATGGCTACACTTTC
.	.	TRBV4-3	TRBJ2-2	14	CASSQGDTLGELFF	TGCGCCAGCAGCCAAGGGGACACCCTCGGGGAGCTGTTTTTT
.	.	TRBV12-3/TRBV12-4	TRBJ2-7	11	CASSPAYEQYF	TGTGCCAGCAGTCCTGCCTACGAGCAGTACTTC
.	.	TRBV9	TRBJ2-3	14	CASSRAGPTDTQYF	TGTGCCAGCAGCAGGGCGGGGCCCACAGATACGCAGTATTTT
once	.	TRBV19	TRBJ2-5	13	CASSTLGLETQYF	TGTGCCAGTAGTACCCTCGGTCTTGAGACCCAGTACTTC
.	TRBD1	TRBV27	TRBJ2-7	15	CASSLGQGVTYEQYF	TGTGCCAGCAGTTTGGGACAGGGGGTAACCTACGAGCAGTACTTC
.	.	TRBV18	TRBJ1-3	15	CASSLTGFTGNTIYF	TGTGCCAGCTCCCTCACAGGGTTTACTGGAAACACCATATATTTT
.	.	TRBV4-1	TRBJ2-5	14	CASSQAWGPETQYF	TGCGCCAGCAGCCAAGCCTGGGGGCCAGAGACCCAGTACTTC
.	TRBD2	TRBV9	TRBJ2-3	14	CASSLAGGADTQYF	TGTGCCAGCAGCCTAGCGGGGGGGGCAGATACGCAGTATTTT